This entry lists 25 T cell receptor beta chains sequenced from one sample in a study of radiotherapy plus CTLA-4 blockade in lung cancer. Using immunoSEQ multiplex PCR, the repertoire was profiled, and TCRdb retains in-frame clones only, with some absent. The repertoire holds 53,000 or so clones, with 75% to 90% as singletons. The specimen comprised peripheral blood, sampled from a patient treated with radiotherapy plus ipilimumab. The receptors shown here come from a human donor with non-small cell lung cancer that progressed on radiotherapy plus ipilimumab. Some clones in this sample may be carry-over from other donors' samples.

The rearrangement uses TRBV27 and TRBJ2-1, with D perhaps TRBD2 (7 bases). Trimming pared 3 bases from V and 9 bases from J, leaving 12 bases between. The CDR3 sequence is 13 residues long. Per germline, CDR1 MNHEY and CDR2 SMNVEV (reference sequence). The CDR3 bases are TGTGCCAGCAGTTTTAGGGGGGGCGGTGAGCAGTTCTTC. Protein: CASSFRGGGEQFF.

This chain uses TRBV19 with TRBJ2-3; 9 bases match TRBD2. In germline, CDR1 is LNHDA, CDR2 SQIVND (reference sequence). The CDR3 consists of 14 residues. V trimming: 6 bases; J trimming: 6 bases; junction bases outside the gene matches: 7. CDR3 nucleotide sequence: TGTGCCAGTAGGGGACTAGCTATGAGGGATACGCAGTATTTT. Its translation is CASRGLAMRDTQYF. The full variable domain, in which reference TRBV19 and TRBJ2-3 provide the parts outside the CDR3, is DGGITQSPKYLFRKEGQNVTLSCEQNLNHDAMYWYRQDPGQGLRLIYYSQIVNDFQKGDIAEGYSVSREKKESFPLTVTSAQKNPTAFYLCASRGLAMRDTQYFGPGTRLTVL.

J is TRBJ2-3 and V is TRBV6-4; 8 nucleotides align to TRBD2. Germline lookup yields CDR1 MRHNA and CDR2 SNTAGT. The CDR3 loop spans 15 amino acids. J was trimmed by 3 bases and V by 3 bases; bases with no gene match: 5. The CDR3 is CASSEAGGATDTQYF. CDR3 nucleotides: TGTGCCAGCAGTGAGGCGGGGGGTGCGACAGATACGCAGTATTTT.

This rearrangement joins TRBV5-1 to TRBJ2-1; 9 bases line up with TRBD2. V lost 5 bases to trimming and J lost 0 bases; unmatched junction nucleotides: 9. This CDR3 spans 17 amino acids. The germline gives CDR1 SGHRS, CDR2 YFSETQ. The CDR3 sequence: CASSSRLAVNSYNEQFF. CDR3 coding DNA: TGCGCCAGCAGTTCCAGACTAGCGGTCAACTCCTACAATGAGCAGTTCTTC.

The genes are TRBV5-1 and TRBJ2-2; D gene uncertain. Germline CDR1 and CDR2: SGHRS and YFSETQ. There are 16 residues in the CDR3. V lost 4 bases to trimming and J lost 1 base, with 14 bases between them. CDR3 amino acids: CASSAVAHRNTGELFF. The CDR3 DNA reads as TGCGCCAGCAGCGCGGTCGCGCATAGGAACACCGGGGAGCTGTTTTTT.

The V call is TRBV29-1, the J call TRBJ2-5, with TRBD2 matching 9 bases. Germline V CDR1 and CDR2: SQVTM, ANQGSEA. This CDR3 spans 14 amino acids. The V segment lost 7 bases and the J segment 1 base; nucleotides outside the gene matches: 7. The CDR3 DNA follows: TGCAGCGCTCCACTAGCGGGCCCCCAAGAGACCCAGTACTTC. Translating gives CSAPLAGPQETQYF.

V and J are TRBV29-1 and TRBJ2-1; 12 bases align to TRBD2. The germline V gene has CDR1 SQVTM and CDR2 ANQGSEA. Trimming cost V 7 bases and J 4 bases; bases outside gene matches: 11. The CDR3 extends over 16 amino acids. CDR3 bases: TGCAGCGGAGGACTAGCGGGATCTTCGAATTACAATGAGCAGTTCTTC. Amino acid sequence: CSGGLAGSSNYNEQFF.

This rearrangement joins TRBV10-3 to TRBJ2-3; a weak D match, TRBD1 (6 bases). Germline assignment: CDR1 ENHRY and CDR2 SYGVKD. The CDR3 runs 13 residues. Trimming removed 6 bases at V and 2 bases at J, with 9 bases between. The CDR3 is CAIRRQVTDTQYF. The CDR3 region has the DNA TGTGCCATCAGACGACAGGTCACAGATACGCAGTATTTT.

This sequence joins TRBV7-9 and TRBJ1-1, with TRBD1 matching over 7 bases. Germline assignment: CDR1 SEHNR and CDR2 FQNEAQ (reference sequence). Trimming at V came to 5 bases and at J to 4 bases, leaving 7 bases not matched to a gene. This CDR3 contains 14 residues. For the CDR3, the DNA is TGTGCCAGCAGCCATGACAGGGAAGTCACTGAAGCTTTCTTT. The encoded protein is CASSHDREVTEAFF.

The chain couples TRBV11-2 to TRBJ2-2, with D unclear. The V end was cut by 4 bases, the J end by 5 bases, with 11 bases between. The germline V gene encodes CDR1 SGHAT and CDR2 FQNNGV. The CDR3 loop spans 14 amino acids. CDR3 sequence (DNA): TGTGCCAGCAGCTCGTCCTTTTATACCGGGGAGCTGTTTTTT. Translation: CASSSSFYTGELFF.

With regard to this clone: The same CDR3 also results from other DNA sequences found in this sample. The rearrangement links TRBV6-1 to TRBJ1-2; 7 bases line up with TRBD1. This CDR3 is built from 13 residues. Germline V gene sequence: CDR1 MNHNS, CDR2 SASEGT. The CDR3 coding sequence is TGTGCTAGCGTAAAACAGGGGTGGAGTGGCTACACCTTC. It translates to CASVKQGWSGYTF.

V gene TRBV5-1 combines with J gene TRBJ2-1, with TRBD2 matching over 11 bases. V gave up 4 bases and J gave up 7 bases; unmatched junction bases: 16. Germline CDR1 is SGHRS and CDR2 is YFSETQ. CDR3 size: 18 residues. CDR3 DNA: TGCGCCAGCAGCCCCTCCGCCCTTCTAGCGGGGGGATGGAATGAGCAGTTCTTC. Encoded protein: CASSPSALLAGGWNEQFF.

V and J are TRBV6-1 and TRBJ1-1, with a weak D call TRBD1 (5 bases). This CDR3 is 14 amino acids long. Per germline, CDR1 MNHNS and CDR2 SASEGT. V gave up 6 bases and J gave up 4 bases, with 15 bases separating them. This chain's CDR3 is CASRGGDSVTEAFF. CDR3 coding DNA: TGTGCCAGCAGGGGAGGGGATTCGGTCACTGAAGCTTTCTTT.

The chain employs TRBV4-2 and TRBJ2-1, with no clear D. Germline V gene lookup returns CDR1 LGHNA and CDR2 YNFKEQ. Trimming left V 3 bases short and J 8 bases short, with 17 bases between. The CDR3 is 15 residues long. This CDR3 is CASSQLESISDEQFF. The CDR3 bases are TGTGCCAGCAGCCAGCTAGAATCAATCAGCGATGAGCAGTTCTTC.

The J gene is TRBJ2-7, the V gene TRBV18; no clear D. This CDR3 has 14 amino acids. The germline CDR1 and CDR2 sequences are KGHSH and LQKENI. Trimming cost V 2 bases and J 2 bases, with 10 bases left between them. The CDR3 nucleotides are TGTGCCAGCTCACCATGGGCAGTCCCCTACGAGCAGTACTTC. It translates to CASSPWAVPYEQYF.

V usage is TRBV9 and J usage is TRBJ2-4; 11 bases line up with TRBD2. Germline V CDR1 and CDR2: SGDLS, YYNGEE. There are 17 residues in the CDR3. V lost 3 bases to trimming and J lost 3 bases; unmatched junction nucleotides: 8. CDR3 coding DNA: TGTGCCAGCAGCGAGACTAGCGGGGCGCTGGGCAAAAACATTCAGTACTTC. It is translated as CASSETSGALGKNIQYF. The full variable domain, rest sourced from reference TRBV9 and TRBJ2-4, is DSGVTQTPKHLITATGQRVTLRCSPRSGDLSVYWYQQSLDQGLQFLIQYYNGEERAKGNILERFSAQQFPDLHSELNLSSLELGDSALYFCASSETSGALGKNIQYFGAGTRLSVL.

This chain uses TRBV14 with TRBJ2-3; 9 bases match TRBD1. Trimming removed 2 bases from V and 2 bases from J; junction bases left unmatched: 5. The CDR3 loop spans 16 amino acids. Germline-derived CDR1 and CDR2 are SGHDN and FVKESK. CDR3 coding DNA: TGTGCCAGCAGCCAAAAACAGGGGGCTCCCACAGATACGCAGTATTTT. The encoded protein is CASSQKQGAPTDTQYF.

The V gene is TRBV5-1, the J gene TRBJ2-3; 11 nucleotides align to TRBD2. CDR3 length equals 18 residues. Losses at the gene ends were 3 bases for V and 10 bases for J; bases not matched to a gene: 19. CDR1 is SGHRS, CDR2 YFSETQ, per germline. CDR3 in amino acids: CASSSRTGALAGGQAQYF. In nucleotides, the CDR3 is TGCGCCAGCAGCTCCAGGACGGGGGCGCTAGCGGGGGGTCAAGCGCAGTATTTT.

This chain connects TRBV12-5 to TRBJ2-3; D remains unclear. V was clipped by 3 bases and J by 8 bases, with 3 bases between them. Germline V gene data show CDR1 as LGHNT and CDR2 as FRNRAP. The CDR3 length is 10 residues. CDR3 nucleotide sequence: TGTGCTAGTGGTTTCGGTACGCAGTATTTT. This gives the protein CASGFGTQYF.

The rearrangement links TRBV2 to TRBJ1-2, with 10 bases identical to TRBD1. After removal of 6 bases from V and 8 bases from J, the junction contained 9 bases not matched to a gene. This CDR3 has 14 residues. Germline V lookup: CDR1 SNHLY, CDR2 FYNNEI. CDR3 residues: CASSSGTGVDGYTF. For the CDR3, the DNA is TGTGCCAGCAGCTCTGGGACAGGGGTGGACGGCTACACCTTC.

The chain is built from TRBV27 and TRBJ1-1, with a possible D match to TRBD1 (5 bases). Trimming took 6 bases from V and 0 from J, leaving 11 bases between them. Germline CDR1 reads MNHEY; CDR2 reads SMNVEV (reference sequence). The CDR3 consists of 14 residues. CDR3 in DNA: TGTGCCAGCAGACCGGACACATTGAACACTGAAGCTTTCTTT. Protein sequence: CASRPDTLNTEAFF.

The chain links TRBV7-9 to TRBJ2-4; D is unresolved. Trimming took off 2 bases at V and 1 base at J, with 9 bases between the two ends. This CDR3 comprises 15 residues. The germline CDR1 and CDR2 sequences are SEHNR and FQNEAQ (reference sequence). The DNA for the CDR3 is TGTGCCAGCAGCTTACTCGCGCCCGCCAAAAACATTCAGTACTTC. This encodes CASSLLAPAKNIQYF.

The CDR3 sequence is CASSLGQAREQYF. DNA of the CDR3: TGTGCCAGCAGCTTAGGGCAGGCGAGGGAGCAGTACTTC. V usage is TRBV7-2 and J usage is TRBJ2-5, with D maybe TRBD2 (5 bases). The CDR3 covers 13 residues. V lost 1 base to trimming and J lost 11 bases, with 14 bases between them. The germline V gene has CDR1 SGHTA and CDR2 FQGNSA.

The chain carries TRBV2 and TRBJ1-5; D is possibly TRBD1 (6 bases). V was pared by 7 bases and J by 7 bases, with 14 bases between. This CDR3 region has 13 residues. Looked up from germline, CDR1 is SNHLY and CDR2 is FYNNEI. CDR3 residues: CASTRGQEQPQHF. The CDR3, as DNA: TGTGCCAGCACCAGGGGCCAGGAGCAGCCCCAGCATTTT.

The gene calls are TRBV7-2 and TRBJ2-1, with D tentatively TRBD2 (5 bases). This CDR3 spans 13 amino acids. Per germline, CDR1 SGHTA and CDR2 FQGNSA. V was pared by 5 bases and J by 10 bases, with 15 bases between. For the CDR3, the DNA is TGTGCCAGCAGCCTATGGGGAGTGAGGGAGCAGTTCTTC. This sequence encodes CASSLWGVREQFF.